The source of this T cell receptor (beta chain) is a study of T cells in Graves' hyperthyroidism and ophthalmopathy. Points from the study as a whole: Clonotypes that were expanded in thyroid above 0.001 mostly appeared in blood too. Before onset, ophthalmopathy was predicted by the model a median around 6.5 months earlier. Ophthalmopathy was separated from stable hyperthyroidism by a 13 V-J model.

Amplification of TCR beta CDR3 regions used RNA as the template. The HTBI primer set served for first-round RT-PCR of the TCR CDR3. TCRdb re-called the multiplex PCR reads with MiXCR, one entry per CDR3 protein. The data show under 300,000 distinct CDR3 sequences, around 15% seen once. Concerning this clonotype itself: Antigen unknown.

Any patient presenting with uncontrolled infection, other autoimmune disease, pregnancy or lactation was left out. The sequence was collected from a woman aged 50 to 60 with Graves' hyperthyroidism that later progressed to Graves' ophthalmopathy. The sample consisted of blood.

CDR3 amino acids: CASSQGPPSVGANTEAFF. DNA of the CDR3: TGTGCCAGCAGCCAAGGCCCGCCCAGTGTGGGAGCGAACACTGAAGCTTTCTTT. The chain has TRBV4-2 and TRBJ1-1; D is undetermined. The CDR3 sequence is 18 residues long. Germline loops: CDR1 LGHNA, CDR2 YNFKEQ. V was pared by 1 base and J by 1 base, with 19 bases between.